These 30 T cell receptor beta chains were all obtained from the same sample, sequenced in a study of response to subunit inactivated influenza vaccine. One entry per CDR3 protein results from TCRdb running MiXCR on the RT-PCR reads. The sample holds approximately 730,000 distinct CDR3 sequences, around 14% seen once. Specimen: PBMCs from blood, collected less than 15 days before vaccination. Receptors were obtained from a man aged 50-59 years who received an inactivated influenza vaccine.

DNA of the CDR3: TGTGCCAGCAGCTCCCCCACAGGGGCCAGGGGCACTGAAGCTTTCTTT. It specifies CASSSPTGARGTEAFF. This chain uses TRBV13 with TRBJ1-1, with 7 bases aligning to TRBD1. This CDR3 comprises 16 residues. Germline assignment: CDR1 PRHDT and CDR2 FYEKMQ (reference sequence). J was trimmed by 4 bases and V by 4 bases; bases with no gene match: 12.

CDR3: CASTPEGSSRKYIQYF. CDR3 DNA sequence: TGTGCCAGCACCCCCGAAGGTAGTAGCAGGAAATACATTCAGTACTTC. This chain connects TRBV6-2 or TRBV6-3 to TRBJ2-4; D remains unclear. The CDR3 sequence is 16 residues long. Germline values: CDR1 MNHEY, CDR2 SVGEGT. V lost 7 bases to trimming and J lost 8 bases, with 24 bases between them.

The chain is built from TRBV4-3 and TRBJ1-2; D might be TRBD1 (6 bases). V lost 2 bases and J 8 bases, leaving 18 bases between the germline ends. CDR3 length equals 15 residues. Germline CDR1 and CDR2: LGHNA and YSLEER. The CDR3: CASSQSPGTPVGYTF. CDR3 in DNA: TGCGCCAGCAGCCAATCCCCCGGGACACCAGTCGGCTACACCTTC.

The V and J genes are TRBV4-2 and TRBJ1-5; 7 bases fit TRBD1. Germline-derived CDR1 and CDR2 are LGHNA and YNFKEQ. CDR3 length equals 15 residues. Losses at the gene ends were 2 bases for V and 5 bases for J; bases not matched to a gene: 6. The CDR3 spells CASSQPDRFDQPQHF. The DNA for the CDR3 is TGTGCCAGCAGCCAACCGGACAGGTTCGATCAGCCCCAGCATTTT.

CDR3 loop: CASSLDSDYTDTQYF. For the CDR3, the DNA is TGTGCCAGCAGCTTAGATTCGGACTACACAGATACGCAGTATTTT. The gene calls are TRBV11-2 and TRBJ2-3, with D possibly TRBD2 on 6 matching bases. With 0 bases removed from V and 2 bases from J, the gap between germline ends came to 9 bases. Germline V gene data show CDR1 as SGHAT and CDR2 as FQNNGV. CDR3 size: 15 residues. Looking up the rest from reference TRBV11-2 and TRBJ2-3 gives the full variable domain: EAGVAQSPRYKIIEKRQSVAFWCNPISGHATLYWYQQILGQGPKLLIQFQNNGVVDDSQLPKDRFSAERLKGVDSTLKIQPAKLEDSAVYLCASSLDSDYTDTQYFGPGTRLTVL.

The chain has TRBV6-6 and TRBJ1-2; weak D call: TRBD1 (6 bases). V shed 2 bases and J shed 7 bases, with 11 bases lying between them. CDR3 length: 13 amino acids. The V gene's germline CDR1 is MNHNY and CDR2 SVGAGI (reference sequence). This chain's CDR3 is CASSYRGLAGYTF. For the CDR3, the DNA is TGTGCCAGCAGTTACAGGGGGTTGGCTGGCTACACCTTC.

The chain is built from TRBV20-1 and TRBJ1-1; D call uncertain. The CDR3 extends over 11 amino acids. The V end was cut by 5 bases, the J end by 8 bases, with 12 bases between. Germline V gene data show CDR1 as DFQATT and CDR2 as SNEGSKA (reference sequence). DNA for the CDR3: TGCAGTGCTCGTCCAGGCTTCGAAGCTTTCTTT. Amino acids: CSARPGFEAFF.

This clonotype was recorded at least ten times. The J gene is TRBJ1-3, the V gene TRBV7-2; D is undetermined. CDR1 is SGHTA and CDR2 is FQGNSA in the germline V gene. This CDR3 has 13 amino acids. V was clipped by 4 bases and J by 4 bases, with 8 bases between them. The CDR3 DNA is TGTGCCAGCAGCTCCCAGACAGGAAACACCATATATTTT. Protein sequence: CASSSQTGNTIYF.

This clonotype was picked up a small number of times. The chain couples TRBV5-1 to TRBJ1-2; TRBD1 matches 9 bases. The V gene end was trimmed by 4 bases and the J gene end by 8 bases; junction bases not matched to a gene: 6. This CDR3 contains 13 residues. The V gene's germline CDR1 is SGHRS and CDR2 YFSETQ. As DNA, the CDR3 is TGCGCCAGCAGCGAGGGACAGGGAAAAGGCTACACCTTC. Protein sequence: CASSEGQGKGYTF.

This clonotype occurred many times. Relative to the germline gene, one junction end is altered; a read error may explain this. The CDR3 DNA is TGTGCCAGCTCACAGGATATGAACACTGAAGCTTTCTTT. This codes for CASSQDMNTEAFF. The chain uses TRBV4-3 and TRBJ1-1, with D possibly TRBD1 on 5 matching bases. This CDR3 spans 13 amino acids. CDR1 is LGHNA and CDR2 is YSLEER in the germline V gene.

At least ten counts were recorded for this clonotype. This chain connects TRBV15 to TRBJ2-1, with D possibly being TRBD1 or TRBD2 (6 bases each). The CDR3 extends over 16 amino acids. V was trimmed by 3 bases and J by 5 bases, leaving 17 bases between them. Per germline, CDR1 LNHNV and CDR2 YYDKDF (reference sequence). CDR3 region: CATSSRQASVNNEQFF. CDR3 coding DNA: TGTGCCACCAGCAGCCGACAGGCTAGCGTAAACAATGAGCAGTTCTTC.

J is TRBJ2-7 and V is TRBV20-1, with D perhaps assigned TRBD1 or TRBD2 (5 bases each). There are 13 residues in the CDR3. Germline CDR1 is DFQATT and CDR2 is SNEGSKA (reference sequence). The germline V and J ends were trimmed by 1 base and 6 bases, with 13 bases remaining between them. The DNA of the CDR3 is TGCAGTGCTAGAGCTGGGGGACGTATCGAGCAGTACTTC. It yields the protein CSARAGGRIEQYF.

The chain has TRBV12-3 or TRBV12-4 and TRBJ1-2; D not certain. The CDR3 extends over 12 amino acids. Between the trimmed V and J ends, which lost 5 bases and 8 bases, there was a span of 12 bases. CDR3 protein: CASSPGPRGYTF. CDR3 sequence (DNA): TGTGCCAGCAGTCCCGGGCCGCGAGGCTACACCTTC.

Only a few counts were recorded for this clonotype. The rearrangement uses TRBV29-1 and TRBJ2-3, with D perhaps assigned TRBD1 or TRBD2 (5 bases each). CDR1 is SQVTM and CDR2 is ANQGSEA in the germline V gene. CDR3 length: 14 amino acids. V was pared by 2 bases and J by 2 bases, with 11 bases between. CDR3: CSVETGGLTDTQYF. The DNA of the CDR3 is TGCAGCGTTGAAACAGGCGGACTCACAGATACGCAGTATTTT.

This clonotype was seen a handful of times. J is TRBJ1-6 and V is TRBV7-2, with 9 bases matching TRBD1. The junction had 8 bases not matched to a gene; V was cut back by 5 bases and J by 9 bases. This CDR3 is 15 amino acids long. Germline CDR1 reads SGHTA; CDR2 reads FQGNSA. The CDR3 DNA is TGTGCCAGCAGCACCGCGGGGACAGGGAGTTCACCCCTCCACTTT. Its translation is CASSTAGTGSSPLHF.

This clonotype appeared many times. Here the CDR3 reads CAISEFQETQYF. The CDR3 nucleotides are TGTGCCATCAGTGAGTTCCAAGAGACCCAGTACTTC. This sequence joins TRBV10-3 and TRBJ2-5; D gene ambiguous. This CDR3 has 12 amino acids. In germline, CDR1 is ENHRY, CDR2 SYGVKD. The V end lost 1 base, the J end lost 1 base, and 1 base lay between the germline ends.

This sequence joins TRBV6-2 or TRBV6-3 and TRBJ2-2; maybe TRBD2 (5 bases). This CDR3 contains 17 residues. Trimming pared 2 bases from V and 3 bases from J, leaving 16 bases between. Germline CDR1 is MNHEY and CDR2 is SVGEGT. The CDR3 here is CASSYAGVSAYTGELFF. DNA for the CDR3: TGTGCCAGCAGTTACGCGGGCGTGAGCGCGTACACCGGGGAGCTGTTTTTT.

This clonotype was recorded a few times. The rearrangement joins TRBV20-1 to TRBJ2-7, with D possibly being TRBD2 (5 bases). V gave up 8 bases and J gave up 6 bases, with 17 bases separating them. This CDR3 region has 12 residues. Germline V gene lookup returns CDR1 DFQATT and CDR2 SNEGSKA (reference sequence). The CDR3 DNA sequence: TGCAGTCCTCTAGGACTTGGTCTCGAGCAGTACTTC. The encoded protein is CSPLGLGLEQYF.

The rearrangement uses TRBV11-2 and TRBJ2-3; D ambiguous. This CDR3 has 16 residues. Trimming removed 2 bases at V and 0 bases at J, with 12 bases between. Germline V CDR1 and CDR2: SGHAT, FQNNGV. The CDR3, as DNA: TGTGCCAGCAGCTTAAGTTGGGCGGCTAGCACAGATACGCAGTATTTT. Translation: CASSLSWAASTDTQYF.

This clonotype has more than one count but fewer than ten. A much larger clone differs by one base, so this may be a read error. The chain is built from TRBV7-2 and TRBJ2-7; D is undetermined. In germline, CDR1 is SGHTA, CDR2 FQGNSA. The ends were cut back, 5 bases at V and 2 bases at J, with 4 bases in the middle. This CDR3 has 11 residues. The CDR3 loop is CASSKTYEQYF. The CDR3 DNA reads as TGTGCCAGCAGCAAGACCTACGAGCAGTACTTC.

This clonotype was seen only a few times. The chain links TRBV4-3 to TRBJ1-6; D remains unclear. There are 13 residues in the CDR3. Germline V gene sequence: CDR1 LGHNA, CDR2 YSLEER. V gave up 0 bases and J gave up 8 bases, with 5 bases separating them. CDR3 sequence: CASSQDLYSPLHF. The CDR3 region has the DNA TGCGCCAGCAGCCAAGATCTGTATTCACCCCTCCACTTT.

This chain connects TRBV4-2 to TRBJ2-6, with D perhaps matching TRBD2 (5 bases). Germline V gene lookup returns CDR1 LGHNA and CDR2 YNFKEQ. Trimming stripped 7 bases from V and 1 base from J, with 8 bases between. The CDR3 totals 14 residues. The CDR3 DNA follows: TGTGCCAGCACCCGAGGGTCTGGGGCCAACGTCCTGACTTTC. It specifies CASTRGSGANVLTF.

This chain joins TRBV4-1 and TRBJ1-5; 9 bases fit TRBD1. Looked up from germline, CDR1 is MGHRA and CDR2 is YSYEKL. This CDR3 is 17 amino acids long. V dropped 4 bases and J dropped 3; count of bases not matched to a gene: 10. The CDR3 DNA follows: TGCGCCAGCAGCCGAGGGGCCGGACAGGGGCCCAATCAGCCCCAGCATTTT. It yields the protein CASSRGAGQGPNQPQHF.

The chain couples TRBV12-3 or TRBV12-4 to TRBJ2-2, with 11 bases aligning to TRBD2. The CDR3 has 17 residues. With 5 bases clipped from V and 3 bases from J, the junction kept 8 bases outside the gene matches. CDR3 DNA sequence: TGTGCCAGCAGTAGCTCACTAGCGGGAGTTGACACCGGGGAGCTGTTTTTT. Residues: CASSSSLAGVDTGELFF.

This clonotype was counted at least ten times. This chain uses TRBV20-1 with TRBJ1-2; D gene unclear. Per the germline V gene, CDR1 is DFQATT and CDR2 is SNEGSKA (reference sequence). Trimming removed 5 bases at V and 4 bases at J, with 11 bases between. CDR3 size: 12 residues. For the CDR3, the DNA is TGCAGTGCTGATGCGGACCGCTATGGCTACACCTTC. It specifies CSADADRYGYTF.

The CDR3 DNA is TGTGCCAGCAGTTTACAGGGCAGGCGATACTATGGCTACACCTTC. Translated, it gives CASSLQGRRYYGYTF. The chain links TRBV12-3 or TRBV12-4 to TRBJ1-2; TRBD1 is a possible D gene (5 bases). The CDR3 covers 15 residues. The V and J ends lost 2 bases and 3 bases respectively, with 13 bases between them.

This chain connects TRBV6-5 to TRBJ2-6; 7 positions agree with TRBD1. Germline CDR1 MNHEY, CDR2 SVGAGI. CDR3 length: 15 residues. J was trimmed by 4 bases and V by 6 bases; bases with no gene match: 6. CDR3 sequence reads: CASSLTGVGANVLTF. CDR3 in DNA: TGTGCCAGCAGCTTAACAGGGGTCGGGGCCAACGTCCTGACTTTC.

This clonotype was counted a few times. The chain uses TRBV5-1 and TRBJ2-1; the D call may be TRBD1 or TRBD2 (6 bases each). V was cut by 2 bases and J by 8 bases, with 17 bases left in between. Germline values: CDR1 SGHRS, CDR2 YFSETQ. CDR3 size: 15 residues. This CDR3 is CASSLTGARPDEQFF. In nucleotides, the CDR3 is TGCGCCAGCAGCTTAACGGGGGCAAGGCCGGATGAGCAGTTCTTC.

This clonotype was seen many times. The genes are TRBV10-1 and TRBJ1-5; D not certain. Germline CDR1 and CDR2: WNHNN and SYGVQD (reference sequence). The V end was cut by 8 bases, the J end by 4 bases, with 12 bases between. CDR3 length equals 13 residues. This chain's CDR3 is CASGAGPNQPQHF. In DNA form, the CDR3 reads TGCGCCAGCGGAGCCGGACCGAATCAGCCCCAGCATTTT.

CDR3 coding DNA: TGTGCCAGCAGCTCCGGGACCAGAAACATTCAGTACTTC. Its translation is CASSSGTRNIQYF. The chain couples TRBV7-9 to TRBJ2-4; perhaps D is TRBD1 or TRBD2 (5 bases each). Germline V CDR1 and CDR2: SEHNR, FQNEAQ (reference sequence). Trimming took off 4 bases at V and 6 bases at J, with 10 bases between the two ends. This CDR3 contains 13 residues.